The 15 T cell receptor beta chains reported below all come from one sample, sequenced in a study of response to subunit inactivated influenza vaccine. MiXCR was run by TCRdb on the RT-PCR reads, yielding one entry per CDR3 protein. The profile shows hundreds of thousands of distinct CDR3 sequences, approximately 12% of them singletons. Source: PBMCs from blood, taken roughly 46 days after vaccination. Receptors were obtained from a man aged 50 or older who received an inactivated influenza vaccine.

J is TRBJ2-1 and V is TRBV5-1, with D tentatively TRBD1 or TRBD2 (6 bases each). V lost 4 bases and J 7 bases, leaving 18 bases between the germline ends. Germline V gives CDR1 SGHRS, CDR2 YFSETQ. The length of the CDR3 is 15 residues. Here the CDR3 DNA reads TGCGCCAGCAGCCCGTGGGGGGCTGCTTCAAATGAGCAGTTCTTC. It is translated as CASSPWGAASNEQFF.

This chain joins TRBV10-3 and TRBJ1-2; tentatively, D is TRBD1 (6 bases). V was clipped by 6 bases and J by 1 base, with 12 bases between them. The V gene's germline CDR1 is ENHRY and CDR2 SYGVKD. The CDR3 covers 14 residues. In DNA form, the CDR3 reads TGTGCCATCAGATACGCAGGGGTTAACTATGGCTACACCTTC. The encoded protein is CAIRYAGVNYGYTF.

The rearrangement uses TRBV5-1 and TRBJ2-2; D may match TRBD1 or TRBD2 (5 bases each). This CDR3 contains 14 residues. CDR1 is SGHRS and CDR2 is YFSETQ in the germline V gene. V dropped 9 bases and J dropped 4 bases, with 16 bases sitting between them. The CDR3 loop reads CATAEGLSTGELFF. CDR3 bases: TGCGCCACCGCCGAGGGGTTGAGCACCGGGGAGCTGTTTTTT.

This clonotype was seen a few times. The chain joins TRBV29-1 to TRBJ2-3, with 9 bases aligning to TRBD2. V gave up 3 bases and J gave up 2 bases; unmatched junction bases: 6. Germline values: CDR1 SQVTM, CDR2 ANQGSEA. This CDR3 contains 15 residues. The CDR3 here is CSVDSSGRYTDTQYF. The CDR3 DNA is TGCAGCGTTGACAGTAGCGGGAGATACACAGATACGCAGTATTTT.

The CDR3 reads CASSSRQGVNYEQYF. CDR3 coding DNA: TGTGCCAGCAGCTCTCGACAGGGAGTGAATTACGAGCAGTACTTC. V usage is TRBV7-6 and J usage is TRBJ2-7; 7 nucleotides agree with TRBD1. Germline V lookup: CDR1 SGHVS, CDR2 FNYEAQ. After removal of 4 bases from V and 4 bases from J, the junction contained 10 bases not matched to a gene. The CDR3 is 15 amino acids.

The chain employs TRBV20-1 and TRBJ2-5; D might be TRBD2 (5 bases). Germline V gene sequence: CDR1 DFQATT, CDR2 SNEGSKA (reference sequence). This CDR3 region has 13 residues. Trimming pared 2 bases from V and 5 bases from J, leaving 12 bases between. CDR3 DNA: TGCAGTGCTAGACGTCTAGCTCTGGAGACCCAGTACTTC. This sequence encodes CSARRLALETQYF.

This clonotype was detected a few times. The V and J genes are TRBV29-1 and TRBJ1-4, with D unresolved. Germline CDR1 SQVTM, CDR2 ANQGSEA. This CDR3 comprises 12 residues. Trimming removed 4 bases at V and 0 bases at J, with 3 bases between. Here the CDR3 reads CSVGTTNEKLFF. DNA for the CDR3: TGCAGCGTTGGCACAACTAATGAAAAACTGTTTTTT.

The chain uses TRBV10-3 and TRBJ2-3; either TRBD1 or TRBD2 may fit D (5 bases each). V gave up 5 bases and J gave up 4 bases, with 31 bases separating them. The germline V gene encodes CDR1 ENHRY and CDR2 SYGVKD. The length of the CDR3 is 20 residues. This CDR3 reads CAISLPYTGPGVVDADTQYF. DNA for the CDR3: TGTGCCATCAGTCTCCCCTATACGGGACCCGGAGTGGTCGACGCAGATACGCAGTATTTT.

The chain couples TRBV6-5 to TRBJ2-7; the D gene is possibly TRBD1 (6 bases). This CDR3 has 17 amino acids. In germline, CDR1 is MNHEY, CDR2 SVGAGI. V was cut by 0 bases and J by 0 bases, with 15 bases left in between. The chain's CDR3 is CASSYSIVPGVSYEQYF. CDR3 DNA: TGTGCCAGCAGTTACTCAATTGTGCCAGGGGTCTCCTACGAGCAGTACTTC.

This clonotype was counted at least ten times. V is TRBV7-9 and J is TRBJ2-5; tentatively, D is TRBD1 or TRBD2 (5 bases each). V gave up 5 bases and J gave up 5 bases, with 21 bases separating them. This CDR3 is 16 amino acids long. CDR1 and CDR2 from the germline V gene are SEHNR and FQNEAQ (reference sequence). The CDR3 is CASSPHVMGERETQYF. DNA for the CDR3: TGTGCCAGCAGCCCACACGTGATGGGGGAACGGGAGACCCAGTACTTC. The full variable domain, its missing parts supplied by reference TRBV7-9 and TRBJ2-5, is DTGVSQNPRHKITKRGQNVTFRCDPISEHNRLYWYRQTLGQGPEFLTYFQNEAQLEKSRLLSDRFSAERPKGSFSTLEIQRTEQGDSAMYLCASSPHVMGERETQYFGPGTRLLVL.

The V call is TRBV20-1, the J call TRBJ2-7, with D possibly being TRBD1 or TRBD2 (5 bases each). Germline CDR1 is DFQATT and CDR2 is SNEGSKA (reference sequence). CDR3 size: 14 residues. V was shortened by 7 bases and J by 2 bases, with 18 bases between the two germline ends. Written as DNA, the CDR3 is TGCAGTGTCCCAAGTCGGGACGGAACCTACGAGCAGTACTTC. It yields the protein CSVPSRDGTYEQYF.

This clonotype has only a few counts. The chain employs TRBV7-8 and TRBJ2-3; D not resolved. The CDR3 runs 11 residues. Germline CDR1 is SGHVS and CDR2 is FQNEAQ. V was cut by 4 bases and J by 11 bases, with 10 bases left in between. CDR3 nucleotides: TGTGCCAGCAGCTCTGGACGAGAGCAGTATTTT. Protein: CASSSGREQYF.

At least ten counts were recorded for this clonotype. CDR3: CSARTAYEQYF. DNA for the CDR3: TGCAGTGCCCGGACAGCTTACGAGCAGTACTTC. This chain uses TRBV20-1 with TRBJ2-7, with D possibly being TRBD1 (6 bases). The CDR3 spans 11 residues. Germline lookup yields CDR1 DFQATT and CDR2 SNEGSKA (reference sequence). Trimming removed 6 bases from V and 4 bases from J, with 10 bases in between.

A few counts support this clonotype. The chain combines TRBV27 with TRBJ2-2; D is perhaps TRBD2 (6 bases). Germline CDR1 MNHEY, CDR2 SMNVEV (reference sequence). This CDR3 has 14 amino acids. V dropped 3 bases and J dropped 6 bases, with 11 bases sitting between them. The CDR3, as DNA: TGTGCCAGCAGTTTTGAGGAGCGGGCCGGGGAGCTGTTTTTT. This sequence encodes CASSFEERAGELFF.

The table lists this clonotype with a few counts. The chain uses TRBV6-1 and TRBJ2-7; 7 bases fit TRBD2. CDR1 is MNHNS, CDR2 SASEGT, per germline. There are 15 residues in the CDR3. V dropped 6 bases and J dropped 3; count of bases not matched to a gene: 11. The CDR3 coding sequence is TGTGCCAGCAGCACGAGGTTGGCGGGAGACTACGAGCAGTACTTC. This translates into CASSTRLAGDYEQYF.